This passage covers 10 T cell receptor beta chains from one sample sequenced in a study of blood T cell repertoires in COVID-19 (dated by TCRdb to 2019 to 2021). The method was the immunoSEQ multiplex PCR assay. TCRdb took over this immuneACCESS table, retaining in-frame rearrangements with V and J assigned. Such tables are incomplete; in checked studies, under half of the missing clones stem from an unresolved V gene, and the remainder is unexplained. In all, the sample holds 160,000 or so clones, and approximately 79% of those were seen once. The ten biggest clones cover 8.1% of the sample. Sequencing was done on a sample of peripheral blood. The receptors shown here come from a woman in her sixties or seventies with COVID-19, enrolled during active disease.

This clone has a single count. This chain links TRBV7-2 with TRBJ1-1, with 7 bases identical to TRBD1. With 3 bases clipped from V and 2 bases from J, the junction kept 6 bases outside the gene matches. Germline lookup yields CDR1 SGHTA and CDR2 FQGNSA. This CDR3 is built from 15 residues. For the CDR3, the DNA is TGTGCCAGCAGCTTCACTCACAGGGGTAACACTGAAGCTTTCTTT. Translating it yields CASSFTHRGNTEAFF.

The rearrangement links TRBV27 to TRBJ1-5; no definite D call. This CDR3 spans 14 amino acids. In germline, CDR1 is MNHEY, CDR2 SMNVEV (reference sequence). V lost 4 bases, J lost 5 bases, and 12 bases lay in between. The CDR3 here is CASSSIARDQPQHF. CDR3 nucleotides: TGTGCCAGCAGTTCAATTGCGAGGGATCAGCCCCAGCATTTT.

The chain joins TRBV28 to TRBJ1-1; possible D gene TRBD1, 5 bases. V shed 3 bases and J shed 1 base, with 9 bases lying between them. The length of the CDR3 is 14 residues. CDR1 is MDHEN and CDR2 is SYDVKM in the germline V gene. The CDR3 bases are TGTGCCAGCAGTTTGGGGCACAGGAACACTGAAGCTTTCTTT. Its translation: CASSLGHRNTEAFF.

The rearrangement joins TRBV5-1 to TRBJ2-7, with TRBD1 as a possible D gene (6 bases). CDR3 length: 14 residues. Per germline, CDR1 SGHRS and CDR2 YFSETQ. Trimming took off 3 bases at V and 5 bases at J, with 15 bases between the two ends. This chain's CDR3 is CASSWGQGSNEQYV. As DNA, the CDR3 is TGCGCCAGCAGCTGGGGGCAGGGTTCTAACGAGCAGTACGTC.

The chain combines TRBV7-2 with TRBJ2-7; possible D gene TRBD1, 5 bases. Trimming pared 5 bases from V and 7 bases from J, leaving 21 bases between. This CDR3 is 15 amino acids long. CDR1 and CDR2 (germline): SGHTA, FQGNSA. In DNA form, the CDR3 reads TGTGCCAGCAGCCGCTTATCAGGGATGCCCCGGGAGCAGTACTTC. Its protein product is CASSRLSGMPREQYF.

The rearrangement joins TRBV5-8 to TRBJ1-1, with 7 bases aligning to TRBD1. The CDR3 consists of 15 residues. CDR1 and CDR2 (germline): SGHTS, YDEGEE. J was trimmed by 0 bases and V by 2 bases; bases with no gene match: 4. DNA for the CDR3: TGTGCCAGCAGCTTTAAGGGGGCCATGAACACTGAAGCTTTCTTT. Its protein is CASSFKGAMNTEAFF.

Written as DNA, the CDR3 is TGTGCCAGTAGTATCGGGACCGGGGAGCTGTTTTTT. This encodes CASSIGTGELFF. This rearrangement joins TRBV19 to TRBJ2-2; D ambiguous. Trimming cost V 3 bases and J 5 bases, with 4 bases left between them. The CDR3 has 12 residues. The germline gives CDR1 LNHDA, CDR2 SQIVND (reference sequence). The variable domain in full, completed from reference TRBV19 and TRBJ2-2, reads DGGITQSPKYLFRKEGQNVTLSCEQNLNHDAMYWYRQDPGQGLRLIYYSQIVNDFQKGDIAEGYSVSREKKESFPLTVTSAQKNPTAFYLCASSIGTGELFFGEGSRLTVL.

This clone was counted a single time. V gene TRBV12-5 combines with J gene TRBJ2-5, with a weak D call TRBD2 (6 bases). Per the germline V gene, CDR1 is LGHNT and CDR2 is FRNRAP. The CDR3 is made up of 14 amino acids. Trimming stripped 7 bases from V and 5 bases from J, with 17 bases between. CDR3 sequence (DNA): TGTGCTAGTGCTCCCGATTTGGGGAGGGAGACCCAGTACTTC. Its protein product is CASAPDLGRETQYF.

This clone appeared once. The genes are TRBV27 and TRBJ2-1, with TRBD1 matching over 9 bases. This CDR3 contains 18 residues. V shed 7 bases, J shed 10 bases, and the junction held 23 bases outside the gene matches. In germline, CDR1 is MNHEY, CDR2 SMNVEV (reference sequence). DNA of the CDR3: TGTGCCAGCACCCTCCGTGGGAGGACAGGGGATTCTCGGGGCGAGCAGTTCTTC. Its protein product is CASTLRGRTGDSRGEQFF.

The chain recombines TRBV7-9 with TRBJ2-2; 8 bases match TRBD1. V lost 6 bases and J lost 7; bases outside the gene matches: 13. The CDR3 contains 16 residues. The germline gives CDR1 SEHNR, CDR2 FQNEAQ (reference sequence). CDR3 DNA: TGTGCCAGCAGGCCGGTGGCAGGGGGCTTCAGCGGGGAGCTGTTTTTT. The encoded protein is CASRPVAGGFSGELFF.